Below are 31 T cell receptor beta chains sequenced from a single sample in a study of blood T cells in healthy people across ages. A second PCR of about 7 to 12 cycles used a sample-barcoded 5' primer and a J-beta primer mix. TCRdb used MiXCR to reprocess the 5' RACE reads, holding one entry per CDR3 protein. The table lists nearly 800,000 distinct CDR3 sequences, 25% of them singletons. The same specimen was also included in a second study, on T cells of mothers and their children.

The sample consisted of blood. The receptors originated from a boy between 5 and 17 years old in good health.

The chain recombines TRBV25-1 with TRBJ1-1; possibly TRBD1 for D (5 bases). Germline CDR1 MGHDK, CDR2 SYGVNS. The V end was cut by 3 bases, the J end by 5 bases, with 10 bases between. CDR3 length: 13 amino acids. As DNA, the CDR3 is TGTGCCAGCAGTGAGAACCCAGGGACTGAAGCTTTCTTT. It codes for CASSENPGTEAFF.

Turning to this clonotype: One junction end does not reproduce the germline sequence, and a read error may be involved. The CDR3 loop is CSLESLGEGDTQYF. The CDR3 region has the DNA TGCAGCCTTGAATCCCTAGGGGAAGGAGATACGCAGTATTTT. This chain connects TRBV29-1 to TRBJ2-3, with TRBD1 as a possible D gene (5 bases). From germline, CDR1 is SQVTM and CDR2 ANQGSEA. There are 14 residues in the CDR3.

This clonotype was observed a handful of times. The chain links TRBV7-6 to TRBJ2-7, with D perhaps being TRBD1 or TRBD2 (6 bases each). Per the germline V gene, CDR1 is SGHVS and CDR2 is FNYEAQ. This CDR3 is built from 17 residues. V lost 1 base to trimming and J lost 2 bases, with 18 bases between them. The CDR3 DNA reads TGTGCCAGCAGCTTAGAGGGGGGTCGGGGAGGAACCTACGAGCAGTACTTC. Residues: CASSLEGGRGGTYEQYF.

A few counts support this clonotype. The V call is TRBV2, the J call TRBJ1-2, with D possibly being TRBD1 (6 bases). The length of the CDR3 is 14 residues. Per germline, CDR1 SNHLY and CDR2 FYNNEI. Trimming took off 3 bases at V and 4 bases at J, with 12 bases between the two ends. In nucleotides, the CDR3 is TGTGCCAGCAGTGATTGGGGGCGCGCCTATGGCTACACCTTC. Amino acid sequence: CASSDWGRAYGYTF.

Here the CDR3 reads CSARGTGDNYGYTF. In DNA, the CDR3 is TGCAGTGCTAGGGGGACAGGGGATAACTATGGCTACACCTTC. The chain uses TRBV20-1 and TRBJ1-2; 10 nucleotides align to TRBD1. The CDR3 totals 14 residues. Germline V CDR1 and CDR2: DFQATT, SNEGSKA (reference sequence). Trimming took 3 bases from V and 1 from J; bases not matched to a gene: 2.

This rearrangement joins TRBV19 to TRBJ2-2; possible D gene TRBD1, 6 bases. V was clipped by 6 bases and J by 3 bases, with 14 bases between them. The germline V gene has CDR1 LNHDA and CDR2 SQIVND (reference sequence). The CDR3 covers 15 residues. CDR3 nucleotide sequence: TGTGCCAGTAGATATGCCCAGGGGCACACCGGGGAGCTGTTTTTT. It specifies CASRYAQGHTGELFF.

Ten or more counts support this clonotype. The chain recombines TRBV24-1 with TRBJ2-2; D is undetermined. The CDR3 contains 13 residues. Between the trimmed V and J ends, which lost 9 bases and 1 base, there was a span of 8 bases. Germline CDR1 reads KGHDR; CDR2 reads SFDVKD. The CDR3 DNA follows: TGTGCCACCCATGACGGGAACACCGGGGAGCTGTTTTTT. Its protein product is CATHDGNTGELFF.

V and J are TRBV24-1 and TRBJ2-3; a possible D gene is TRBD2 (6 bases). V was clipped by 2 bases and J by 4 bases, with 9 bases between them. Germline V lookup: CDR1 KGHDR, CDR2 SFDVKD. The CDR3 has 14 amino acids. In DNA form, the CDR3 reads TGTGCCACCAGTGATTCGCGGGATTCAGATACGCAGTATTTT. It codes for CATSDSRDSDTQYF.

The genes are TRBV11-1 and TRBJ1-2; D call uncertain. The CDR3 contains 13 residues. V lost 5 bases and J lost 2, with 9 bases in between. The germline V gene encodes CDR1 SGHAT and CDR2 FQDESV (reference sequence). The CDR3 nucleotides read TGTGCCAGCAGCCCTCAAAACAACTATGGCTACACCTTC. Translated, it gives CASSPQNNYGYTF.

Remarks on this clonotype: The junction shows a germline mismatch at one end, possibly a read error. Written as DNA, the CDR3 is TGTGCCAGCAGTTTTGACGGGGGACGGAGCTCCTACGGGCAGTACTTC. Its protein is CASSFDGGRSSYGQYF. The genes are TRBV27 and TRBJ2-7; possibly TRBD2 for D (6 bases). This CDR3 has 16 residues. Germline-derived CDR1 and CDR2 are MNHEY and SMNVEV (reference sequence).

This clonotype came up a few times. The V and J genes are TRBV27 and TRBJ1-5; TRBD1 might be the D (5 bases). Germline V gives CDR1 MNHEY, CDR2 SMNVEV (reference sequence). CDR3 length: 13 residues. V lost 3 bases and J 3 bases, leaving 6 bases between the germline ends. CDR3 nucleotides: TGTGCCAGCAGTTTGGACATCAATCAGCCCCAGCATTTT. Translated: CASSLDINQPQHF.

The chain is built from TRBV19 and TRBJ1-1; D uncertain. Germline lookup yields CDR1 LNHDA and CDR2 SQIVND (reference sequence). The CDR3 is 13 residues long. The V and J ends lost 10 bases and 2 bases respectively, with 14 bases between them. Written as DNA, the CDR3 is TGTGCCACCTCAAGACGGGGAAACACTGAAGCTTTCTTT. This encodes CATSRRGNTEAFF.

This clonotype has more than one count but fewer than ten. This chain connects TRBV9 to TRBJ2-5, with 8 bases that match TRBD1. This CDR3 contains 12 residues. Germline assignment: CDR1 SGDLS and CDR2 YYNGEE. For the CDR3, the DNA is TGTGCGCAGCAGGGGGCGGTTGAGACCCAGTACTTC. This encodes CAQQGAVETQYF.

This clonotype has a single count. A read error is possible here, since a much larger clone lies one base away. The chain employs TRBV2 and TRBJ2-5; either TRBD1 or TRBD2 may supply D (5 bases each). The CDR3 extends over 14 amino acids. From germline, CDR1 is SNHLY and CDR2 FYNNEI. Here the CDR3 reads CASSGGSASTERFF. The CDR3 DNA follows: TGTGCCAGCAGTGGGGGCTCGGCTAGCACGGAGCGGTTCTTC.

This clonotype was detected a few times. This chain links TRBV7-9 with TRBJ2-5; D remains ambiguous. CDR1 is SEHNR, CDR2 FQNEAQ, per germline (reference sequence). The CDR3 has 14 residues. Trimming removed 5 bases from V and 3 bases from J, with 13 bases in between. The CDR3 protein is CASSPLGHEETQYF. Here the CDR3 DNA reads TGTGCCAGCAGCCCCCTAGGCCACGAAGAGACCCAGTACTTC.

For the CDR3, the DNA is TGTGCCAGCAGTTTATCGGGAGGGGTAAACTATGGCTACACCTTC. It is translated as CASSLSGGVNYGYTF. V and J are TRBV28 and TRBJ1-2, with D possibly matching TRBD1 (5 bases). The CDR3 runs 15 residues. Trimming left V 1 base short and J 2 bases short, with 11 bases between. Germline V gene sequence: CDR1 MDHEN, CDR2 SYDVKM.

J is TRBJ1-1 and V is TRBV25-1; D not resolved. This CDR3 is built from 13 residues. Germline V gene sequence: CDR1 MGHDK, CDR2 SYGVNS. V was cut by 10 bases and J by 3 bases, with 15 bases left in between. CDR3 nucleotide sequence: TGTGCCACATCATCGACGGATCACACTGAAGCTTTCTTT. Its translation: CATSSTDHTEAFF. The complete variable domain, with remaining parts taken from reference TRBV25-1 and TRBJ1-1, reads EADIYQTPRYLVIGTGKKITLECSQTMGHDKMYWYQQDPGMELHLIHYSYGVNSTEKGDLSSESTVSRIRTEHFPLTLESARPSHTSQYLCATSSTDHTEAFFGQGTRLTVV.

The chain has TRBV21-1 and TRBJ2-5; TRBD1 was called by the table and not checked on the DNA. The J call may not be correct, given that the DNA end is closer to TRBJ2-7. TRBV21-1 is recorded as a pseudogene. This CDR3 is 17 amino acids long. CDR3 DNA sequence: TGTGCCAGCAGCCCATACCCCCGACAGGACTTCGTTTACGAGCAGTACTTC. Its translation is CASSPYPRQDFVYEQYF.

This chain links TRBV10-3 with TRBJ1-4; D is ambiguous. CDR1 is ENHRY, CDR2 SYGVKD, per germline. Trimming removed 4 bases at V and 3 bases at J, with 12 bases between. The CDR3 has 15 residues. The CDR3 loop reads CAISATRHANEKLFF. The CDR3 DNA follows: TGTGCCATCAGTGCGACACGTCACGCTAATGAAAAACTGTTTTTT.

As DNA, the CDR3 is TGTGCCAGCAATATATTATTGGGGGAATCTGAAGCTTTCTTT. Amino acids: CASNILLGESEAFF. This chain uses TRBV7-2 with TRBJ1-1; perhaps TRBD1 as D (5 bases). V lost 7 bases and J lost 6, with 18 bases in between. The CDR3 spans 14 residues. Germline V gene sequence: CDR1 SGHTA, CDR2 FQGNSA.

A few counts support this clonotype. This chain uses TRBV4-3 with TRBJ2-5; D ambiguous. This CDR3 has 14 residues. V was clipped by 3 bases and J by 1 base, with 9 bases between them. Germline CDR1 LGHNA, CDR2 YSLEER. The CDR3 sequence: CASSHGPAQETQYF. For the CDR3, the DNA is TGCGCCAGCAGCCACGGACCCGCCCAAGAGACCCAGTACTTC.

CDR3 region: CASRSPNEKLFF. As DNA, the CDR3 is TGTGCCAGCAGATCTCCGAATGAAAAACTGTTTTTT. This sequence joins TRBV6-5 and TRBJ1-4; D not resolved. Deletions cut 6 bases from V and 5 bases from J, with 7 bases between. CDR1 MNHEY and CDR2 SVGAGI come from the germline V gene. The CDR3 has 12 residues.

In this sample, this clonotype turned up a few times. This chain links TRBV18 with TRBJ1-2; TRBD1 might be the D (5 bases). The CDR3 is 13 residues long. Germline V gene sequence: CDR1 KGHSH, CDR2 LQKENI. With 4 bases removed from V and 2 bases from J, the gap between germline ends came to 8 bases. For the CDR3, the DNA is TGTGCCAGCTCACAGGAGGGGAACTATGGCTACACCTTC. It specifies CASSQEGNYGYTF.

This clonotype was observed a few times. The gene calls are TRBV7-2 and TRBJ2-3; D is unresolved. This CDR3 comprises 15 residues. V was cut by 6 bases and J by 2 bases, with 15 bases left in between. The germline V gene has CDR1 SGHTA and CDR2 FQGNSA. In DNA form, the CDR3 reads TGTGCCAGCAGGCAGGAGTACGGCTACACAGATACGCAGTATTTT. It is translated as CASRQEYGYTDTQYF.

This rearrangement joins TRBV29-1 to TRBJ1-2; 9 bases agree with TRBD1. Losses at the gene ends were 7 bases for V and 7 bases for J; bases not matched to a gene: 4. Germline CDR1 and CDR2: SQVTM and ANQGSEA. There are 11 residues in the CDR3. The CDR3: CSGDRVGGYTF. CDR3 DNA: TGCAGCGGGGACAGGGTCGGTGGCTACACCTTC.

This clonotype appeared a few times. The chain carries TRBV7-2 and TRBJ2-1; D call uncertain. V was clipped by 1 base and J by 6 bases, with 13 bases between them. The CDR3 extends over 15 amino acids. Germline CDR1 and CDR2: SGHTA and FQGNSA. The CDR3 DNA reads TGTGCCAGCAGCTTAGATAAGCGAGAGGCCAATGAGCAGTTCTTC. It translates to CASSLDKREANEQFF. Based on the CDR3 plus reference TRBV7-2 and TRBJ2-1, the full variable domain is GAGVSQSPSNKVTEKGKDVELRCDPISGHTALYWYRQSLGQGLEFLIYFQGNSAPDKSGLPSDRFSAERTGGSVSTLTIQRTQQEDSAVYLCASSLDKREANEQFFGPGTRLTVL.

CDR3 loop: CSATGLRNINEKLFF. CDR3 nucleotide sequence: TGCAGTGCTACAGGGTTGAGGAATATTAATGAAAAACTGTTTTTT. V gene TRBV20-1 combines with J gene TRBJ1-4, with a tentative D call TRBD1 (5 bases). V lost 4 bases to trimming and J lost 4 bases, with 16 bases between them. Per germline, CDR1 DFQATT and CDR2 SNEGSKA (reference sequence). There are 15 residues in the CDR3.

Only a few counts were recorded for this clonotype. The chain employs TRBV6-1 and TRBJ2-5, with TRBD1 identical over 7 bases. Judging by the DNA end, TRBJ2-1 fits better; the J call may be wrong. The germline V gene has CDR1 MNHNS and CDR2 SASEGT. CDR3 size: 14 residues. In DNA, the CDR3 is TGTGCCAGCAGTCGACAGGGTCGGAGCAATGAGCAGTTCTTC. Amino acid sequence: CASSRQGRSNEQFF.

With respect to this clonotype: A much larger clone lies one base from this, so it may be a read error. The rearrangement joins TRBV7-2 to TRBJ2-5; D remains ambiguous. The CDR3 sequence is 13 residues long. Trimming left V 1 base short and J 5 bases short, with 8 bases between. Germline V gene data show CDR1 as SGHTA and CDR2 as FQGNSA. CDR3 DNA: TGTACCAGCAGCTTAGGGCTACTGGAGACCCAGTACTTC. This translates into CTSSLGLLETQYF.

The V gene is TRBV9, the J gene TRBJ2-2, with D perhaps TRBD2 (6 bases). V was trimmed by 3 bases and J by 6 bases, leaving 15 bases between them. The CDR3 is 15 amino acids. Germline V gene sequence: CDR1 SGDLS, CDR2 YYNGEE. CDR3 sequence: CASSANWGDAGELFF. DNA of the CDR3: TGTGCCAGCAGCGCGAATTGGGGGGATGCCGGGGAGCTGTTTTTT.

This chain joins TRBV28 and TRBJ2-5; 8 bases match TRBD2. CDR3 length: 18 amino acids. CDR1 MDHEN and CDR2 SYDVKM come from the germline V gene. Trimming at V came to 6 bases and at J to 5 bases, leaving 20 bases not matched to a gene. The CDR3 region has the DNA TGTGCCAGCAGCCGAGCCGGGACTAGTTGGGTCAGCGAGGAGACCCAGTACTTC. Protein sequence: CASSRAGTSWVSEETQYF.